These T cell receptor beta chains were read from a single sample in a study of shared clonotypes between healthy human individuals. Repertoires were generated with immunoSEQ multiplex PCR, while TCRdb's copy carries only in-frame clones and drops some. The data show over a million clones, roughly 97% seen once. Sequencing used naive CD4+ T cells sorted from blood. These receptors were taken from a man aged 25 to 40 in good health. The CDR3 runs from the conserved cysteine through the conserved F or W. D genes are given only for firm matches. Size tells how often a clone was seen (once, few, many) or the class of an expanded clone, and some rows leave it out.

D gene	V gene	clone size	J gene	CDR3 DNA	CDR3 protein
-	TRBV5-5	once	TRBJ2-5	TGTGCCAGCAGCTTGCCGACTCAAGAGACCCAGTACTTC	CASSLPTQETQYF
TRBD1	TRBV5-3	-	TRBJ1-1	TGTGCCAGAAGCATACACGAGGACAGGAGGGAAGCTTTCTTT	CARSIHEDRREAFF
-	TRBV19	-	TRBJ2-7	TGTGCCAGTAGTCTTGGTTCCGAGCAGTACTTC	CASSLGSEQYF
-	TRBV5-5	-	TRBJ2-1	TGTGCCAGCGGACAGAGCGTGAGCTCCTACAATGAGCAGTTCTTC	CASGQSVSSYNEQFF
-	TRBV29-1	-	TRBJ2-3	TGCAGCGGTGAGTCCGCTCAGGGAACAGATACGCAGTATTTT	CSGESAQGTDTQYF
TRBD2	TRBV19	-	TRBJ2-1	TGTGCCAGTAGCTCATTGGGACTAGGGAACTACAATGAGCAGTTCTTC	CASSSLGLGNYNEQFF
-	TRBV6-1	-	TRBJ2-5	TGTGCCAGCAGGCCTCTCTCAGCGGCCAGGGAGACCCAGTACTTC	CASRPLSAARETQYF
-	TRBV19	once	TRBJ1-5	TGTGCCAGTAGTATTGTTATTGACGGGGAATGGCCCCAGCATTTT	CASSIVIDGEWPQHF
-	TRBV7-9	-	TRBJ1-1	TGTGCCAGCAGCCCCTTTCCAGGAGCTTTCTTT	CASSPFPGAFF
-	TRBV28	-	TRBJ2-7	TGTGCCAGCAACACGGGCTCGTTAACCTACGAGCAGTACTTC	CASNTGSLTYEQYF